Presented here are 21 T cell receptor beta chains from one specimen sequenced in a study of CD8 T cells in Susac syndrome. It was with random hexamers that 0.5 to 1 ug RNA was reverse transcribed. From the immunoSEQ multiplex PCR reads, TCRdb called clonotypes with MiXCR, one entry per CDR3 protein. The sample carries some 210,000 distinct CDR3 sequences, 94% recorded once. The specimen was CD4+ T cells from PBMCs. The receptors stem from a human donor with Susac syndrome.

This CDR3 reads CSARAYGSTNEKLFF. The CDR3 nucleotides read TGCAGTGCTAGAGCCTACGGGTCGACTAATGAAAAACTGTTTTTT. The chain carries TRBV20-1 and TRBJ1-4; D is unresolved. CDR3 length: 15 amino acids. Looked up from germline, CDR1 is DFQATT and CDR2 is SNEGSKA (reference sequence). V lost 1 base, J lost 2 bases, and 11 bases lay in between.

V is TRBV9 and J is TRBJ2-7; 10 bases are a match to TRBD2. This CDR3 contains 16 residues. J gave up 2 bases and V 0 bases, and 5 bases lay outside the gene matches. CDR1 and CDR2 (germline): SGDLS, YYNGEE. In DNA form, the CDR3 reads TGTGCCAGCAGCGTAGTAGCCAGCGGGGGGGCCTACGAGCAGTACTTC. Amino acid sequence: CASSVVASGGAYEQYF.

This chain links TRBV20-1 with TRBJ1-1, with unresolved D. Trimming pared 6 bases from V and 0 bases from J, leaving 17 bases between. Germline CDR1 is DFQATT and CDR2 is SNEGSKA (reference sequence). This CDR3 region has 15 residues. CDR3: CSASTSQEMNTEAFF. The CDR3, as DNA: TGCAGTGCCTCCACCAGCCAGGAGATGAACACTGAAGCTTTCTTT.

This clonotype came up once. The chain combines TRBV20-1 with TRBJ1-2; D is possibly TRBD1 (5 bases). The CDR3 length is 13 residues. Trimming took 3 bases from V and 9 from J, leaving 17 bases between them. In germline, CDR1 is DFQATT, CDR2 SNEGSKA (reference sequence). The CDR3 DNA is TGCAGTGCTAGGGGGGAGACGGCTTGGAGCTACACCTTC. The encoded protein is CSARGETAWSYTF.

The chain combines TRBV19 with TRBJ2-5; D is perhaps TRBD1 (6 bases). Trimming removed 0 bases from V and 5 bases from J, with 10 bases in between. CDR3 length: 14 residues. CDR1 and CDR2 from the germline V gene are LNHDA and SQIVND (reference sequence). CDR3 region: CASSIDKQGETQYF. The CDR3 nucleotides read TGTGCCAGTAGTATAGATAAACAGGGCGAGACCCAGTACTTC. Full variable domain (rest looked up from reference TRBV19 and TRBJ2-5): DGGITQSPKYLFRKEGQNVTLSCEQNLNHDAMYWYRQDPGQGLRLIYYSQIVNDFQKGDIAEGYSVSREKKESFPLTVTSAQKNPTAFYLCASSIDKQGETQYFGPGTRLLVL.

The chain uses TRBV4-3 and TRBJ1-1; the D gene is possibly TRBD1 (6 bases). Trimming shortened V by 0 bases and J by 8 bases, and 10 bases separated the two germline ends. This CDR3 has 13 amino acids. Germline CDR1 is LGHNA and CDR2 is YSLEER. CDR3 in DNA: TGCGCCAGCAGCCAAGATCCGAGGGGGGAAGCTTTCTTT. Its protein product is CASSQDPRGEAFF.

CDR3 nucleotide sequence: TGTGCCAGCAGCAAGGACAGGGACCATGAGCAGTTCTTC. Translating it yields CASSKDRDHEQFF. The rearrangement uses TRBV3-1 and TRBJ2-1, with 8 bases identical to TRBD1. The CDR3 totals 13 residues. Per germline, CDR1 LGHDT and CDR2 YNNKEL (reference sequence). The ends lost 5 bases at V and 8 bases at J; junction bases unmatched: 5.

V and J are TRBV7-2 and TRBJ1-4, with TRBD1 matching over 9 bases. The CDR3 has 15 residues. V trimming: 5 bases; J trimming: 6 bases; junction bases outside the gene matches: 7. CDR1 and CDR2 from the germline V gene are SGHTA and FQGNSA. CDR3 in amino acids: CASSPGDRDYEKLFF. Here the CDR3 DNA reads TGTGCCAGCAGCCCCGGGGACAGGGACTATGAAAAACTGTTTTTT.

On this clonotype: A much larger clone differs by one base, so this may be a read error. The V gene is TRBV7-2, the J gene TRBJ1-1; D remains ambiguous. The CDR3 runs 14 residues. Germline lookup yields CDR1 SGHTA and CDR2 FQGNSA. The chain's CDR3 is CASNPQPGLLEVFF. For the CDR3, the DNA is TGTGCCAGCAACCCCCAACCGGGCCTCCTAGAAGTTTTCTTT. Full variable domain (outside the CDR3, taken from reference TRBV7-2 and TRBJ1-1): GAGVSQSPSNKVTEKGKDVELRCDPISGHTALYWYRQSLGQGLEFLIYFQGNSAPDKSGLPSDRFSAERTGGSVSTLTIQRTQQEDSAVYLCASNPQPGLLEVFFGQGTRLTVV.

This sequence joins TRBV30 and TRBJ1-1; TRBD1 agrees at 7 bases. Germline V gives CDR1 GTSNPN, CDR2 SVGIG (reference sequence). V was clipped by 2 bases and J by 3 bases; unmatched bases: 3. The CDR3 runs to 13 residues. The CDR3 is CAWSKQGYTEAFF. CDR3 coding DNA: TGTGCCTGGAGTAAACAGGGGTACACTGAAGCTTTCTTT. The entire variable domain, with the rest obtained from reference TRBV30 and TRBJ1-1, is as follows: SQTIHQWPATLVQPVGSPLSLECTVEGTSNPNLYWYRQAAGRGLQLLFYSVGIGQISSEVPQNLSASRPQDRQFILSSKKLLLSDSGFYLCAWSKQGYTEAFFGQGTRLTVV.

The chain couples TRBV6-5 to TRBJ2-7, with a possible D match to TRBD2 (6 bases). Trimming pared 8 bases from V and 4 bases from J, leaving 21 bases between. Germline V gene data show CDR1 as MNHEY and CDR2 as SVGAGI. The CDR3 is 15 residues long. CDR3 nucleotide sequence: TGTGCCAGCCGTACTATCCCTGGGGGGATTTACGAGCAGTACTTC. As protein: CASRTIPGGIYEQYF.

The chain couples TRBV4-3 to TRBJ2-5; TRBD2 matches at 7 bases. Per germline, CDR1 LGHNA and CDR2 YSLEER. The CDR3 is 15 residues long. Trimming at V came to 0 bases and at J to 2 bases, leaving 3 bases not matched to a gene. The CDR3 sequence is CASSQDTGGQETQYF. Written as DNA, the CDR3 is TGCGCCAGCAGCCAAGATACGGGGGGACAAGAGACCCAGTACTTC.

V gene TRBV18 combines with J gene TRBJ2-1; TRBD1 matches at 9 bases. CDR1 is KGHSH and CDR2 is LQKENI in the germline V gene. V gave up 2 bases and J gave up 7 bases; unmatched junction bases: 0. The CDR3 totals 13 residues. The chain's CDR3 is CASSPGQGNEQFF. The CDR3 bases are TGTGCCAGCTCACCAGGACAGGGGAATGAGCAGTTCTTC.

The chain couples TRBV29-1 to TRBJ2-7, with D possibly being TRBD1 (6 bases). The CDR3 spans 12 residues. Germline lookup yields CDR1 SQVTM and CDR2 ANQGSEA. Trimming removed 7 bases from V and 4 bases from J, with 14 bases in between. The CDR3 region is CSAGGRGYEQYF. DNA for the CDR3: TGCAGCGCTGGGGGCAGGGGTTACGAGCAGTACTTC.

The chain has TRBV5-1 and TRBJ1-1; a weak D match, TRBD1 (5 bases). The V and J ends lost 0 bases and 3 bases respectively, with 9 bases between them. The CDR3 totals 14 residues. The germline V gene encodes CDR1 SGHRS and CDR2 YFSETQ. This CDR3 is CASSLGTSDTEAFF. The CDR3 DNA sequence: TGCGCCAGCAGCTTGGGGACATCCGACACTGAAGCTTTCTTT.

The genes are TRBV20-1 and TRBJ1-5; 11 bases align to TRBD1. The CDR3 covers 16 residues. Germline assignment: CDR1 DFQATT and CDR2 SNEGSKA (reference sequence). Trimming took 5 bases from V and 1 from J; bases not matched to a gene: 7. Here the CDR3 reads CSAPGQGAWSNQPQHF. The CDR3, as DNA: TGCAGTGCTCCTGGACAGGGGGCATGGAGCAATCAGCCCCAGCATTTT.

The rearrangement links TRBV4-3 to TRBJ2-3; D may be TRBD1 (6 bases). The CDR3 length is 17 residues. V lost 0 bases to trimming and J lost 0 bases, with 13 bases between them. Germline V lookup: CDR1 LGHNA, CDR2 YSLEER. CDR3 residues: CASSQDRRTESTDTQYF. As DNA, the CDR3 is TGCGCCAGCAGCCAAGATCGAAGGACAGAGAGCACAGATACGCAGTATTTT.

This chain connects TRBV7-9 to TRBJ2-4; 12 positions agree with TRBD1. Germline CDR1 is SEHNR and CDR2 is FQNEAQ (reference sequence). Losses at the gene ends were 5 bases for V and 8 bases for J; bases not matched to a gene: 7. The CDR3 is 15 residues long. CDR3 residues: CASSPGTGGADIQYF. Here the CDR3 DNA reads TGTGCCAGCAGCCCCGGGACAGGGGGCGCAGACATTCAGTACTTC.

The chain couples TRBV6-2 or TRBV6-3 to TRBJ2-1; 9 bases line up with TRBD2. Trimming cost V 2 bases and J 6 bases; bases outside gene matches: 11. This CDR3 is built from 17 residues. Germline-derived CDR1 and CDR2 are MNHEY and SVGEGT. CDR3 in DNA: TGTGCCAGCAGTTACAGGAGGATAGCGGGGGCCGGCAATGAGCAGTTCTTC. This gives the protein CASSYRRIAGAGNEQFF.

The chain joins TRBV30 to TRBJ1-3; TRBD1 is a possible D gene (6 bases). Looked up from germline, CDR1 is GTSNPN and CDR2 is SVGIG (reference sequence). V was pared by 3 bases and J by 0 bases, with 15 bases between. This CDR3 spans 16 amino acids. Here the CDR3 reads CAWRAGGHNSGNTIYF. In DNA form, the CDR3 reads TGTGCCTGGAGAGCCGGGGGGCACAACTCTGGAAACACCATATATTTT.

J is TRBJ2-7 and V is TRBV11-2; D uncertain. Germline loops: CDR1 SGHAT, CDR2 FQNNGV. With 5 bases removed from V and 2 bases from J, the gap between germline ends came to 13 bases. The CDR3 consists of 14 residues. The CDR3: CASSLAVPAYEQYF. The CDR3 region has the DNA TGTGCCAGCAGCCTGGCGGTGCCCGCCTACGAGCAGTACTTC. Variable domain in full (rest from reference TRBV11-2 and TRBJ2-7): EAGVAQSPRYKIIEKRQSVAFWCNPISGHATLYWYQQILGQGPKLLIQFQNNGVVDDSQLPKDRFSAERLKGVDSTLKIQPAKLEDSAVYLCASSLAVPAYEQYFGPGTRLTVT.